This entry describes one T cell receptor beta chain. Its matching antigen is unknown. Donors were drawn from the 120-subject validation cohort, separate from the 666-subject first cohort. This sample was taken from a study of cytomegalovirus exposure and HLA in healthy donors. Study summary: The roughly 120 validation repertoires matched the approximately 700 first-cohort repertoires in platform, a later analysis reported. Study conclusions and caveats: Reportedly, diagnosis of cytomegalovirus status by the classifier showed high specificity and sensitivity. Most TCR sequences showed up rarely, but some public TCRs showed up in many donors.

Trimming took 6 bases from V and 5 from J, leaving 13 bases between them. CDR1 and CDR2 from the germline V gene are MNHNY and SVGAGI (reference sequence). The length of the CDR3 is 13 residues. Profiling relied on immunoSEQ multiplex PCR, and the TCRdb table lists in-frame clones only, not all of them. The table records some 260,000 clones, over 75% of them present only once. The V call is TRBV6-6, the J call TRBJ2-5, with D perhaps assigned TRBD1 or TRBD2 (5 bases each). This clonotype was sampled from a man between 18 and 35 years old in good health and CMV-seropositive. Sequences were obtained from PBMCs. CDR3 protein: CASSPPGHETQYF. CDR3 DNA: TGTGCCAGCAGCCCACCGGGGCATGAGACCCAGTACTTC.